This T cell receptor (beta chain) was recovered during a study of shared clonotypes between healthy human individuals. Overall study context: Donor composition was a couple of women and three men, aged 18 to 49. Regarding the study as a whole: Rarefaction exposed incomplete sorted-subset sequencing despite large depth.

As to this clone: No antigen is known for it.

The protocol was immunoSEQ multiplex PCR, while the TCRdb copy is restricted to in-frame clones and leaves out a portion. The data contain around 1,900,000 clones, over 85% of them singletons. Germline V gene data show CDR1 as SGHVS and CDR2 as FQNEAQ. The CDR3 is made up of 16 amino acids. Trimming pared 1 base from V and 5 bases from J, leaving 16 bases between. Terminally differentiated effector memory CD45RA+ cells were excluded by CCR7 positive selection of CD45RO-negative cells. This TCR was sampled from a man in his late teens or twenties in good health. Some clones in this sample may be carry-over from other donors' samples. The chain joins TRBV7-8 to TRBJ2-3; D not resolved. Sequenced: naive CD8+ T cells from PBMCs. The CDR3 bases are TGTGCCAGCAGCTTAGTGGTGTCGGGCGGCCGAGATACGCAGTATTTT. Translation: CASSLVVSGGRDTQYF. The full variable domain, with the rest looked up from reference TRBV7-8 and TRBJ2-3, is GAGVSQSPRYKVAKRGQDVALRCDPISGHVSLFWYQQALGQGPEFLTYFQNEAQLDKSGLPSDRFFAERPEGSVSTLKIQRTQQEDSAVYLCASSLVVSGGRDTQYFGPGTRLTVL.